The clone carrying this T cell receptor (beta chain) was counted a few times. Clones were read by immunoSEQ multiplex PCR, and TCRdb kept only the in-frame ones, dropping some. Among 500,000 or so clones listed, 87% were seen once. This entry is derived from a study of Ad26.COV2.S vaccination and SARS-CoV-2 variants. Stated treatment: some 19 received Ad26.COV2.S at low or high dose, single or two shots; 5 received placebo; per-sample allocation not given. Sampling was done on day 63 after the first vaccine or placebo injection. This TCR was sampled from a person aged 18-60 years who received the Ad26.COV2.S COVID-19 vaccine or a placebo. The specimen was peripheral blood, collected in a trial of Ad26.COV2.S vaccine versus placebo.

CDR3 nucleotides: TGTGCCAGCGCCCTCCTAGGTGCAGAACATAATTCACCCCTCCACTTT. Protein product: CASALLGAEHNSPLHF. The gene calls are TRBV28 and TRBJ1-6; D is uncertain. This CDR3 is 16 amino acids long. Trimming removed 8 bases from V and 5 bases from J, with 19 bases in between. CDR1 is MDHEN and CDR2 is SYDVKM in the germline V gene.